The clone carrying this T cell receptor (beta chain) was counted only a few times. CDR1 and CDR2 (germline): SGHRS, YFSETQ. This CDR3 region has 15 residues. Germline trimming cut 7 bases from V and 3 bases from J; bases unmatched to any gene: 10. Preparation of the TCRbeta library was carried out with unique molecular identifiers. TCRdb re-derived calls from the PCR reads in MiXCR, one entry per CDR3 protein. Here the sample spans 250,000 or so distinct CDR3 sequences, around 25% being singletons. These data belong to a study of T-cell reconstitution after alpha-beta-depleted transplantation in children.

The chain uses TRBV5-1 and TRBJ2-7, with 10 bases matching TRBD1. The origin of this receptor is a female patient between 2 and 15 years old who had a stem cell transplant for congenital amegakaryocytic thrombocytopenia, so the T cells may come from the graft donor. Sequenced material: PBMCs, mostly from graft donor cells, taken 360 days after TCRalphabeta/CD19-depleted stem cell transplant. The chain's CDR3 is CASSSSGTGVYEQYF. The CDR3 DNA reads as TGCGCCAGCTCCTCTTCCGGGACAGGGGTCTACGAGCAGTACTTC.